The 31 T cell receptor beta chains reported below all come from one sample, sequenced in a study of identical twins. TCRdb analysed the 5' RACE reads with MiXCR anew, one entry per CDR3 protein. Here the sample spans roughly 1,500,000 distinct CDR3 sequences, roughly 35% being singletons. Sequencing input: cord blood. The receptors were sampled from a newborn girl in good health.

V and J are TRBV11-3 and TRBJ2-2, with 13 nucleotides matching TRBD2. The CDR3 is 21 residues long. Per germline, CDR1 SGHNT and CDR2 YENEEA. V shed 5 bases, J shed 3 bases, and the junction held 18 bases outside the gene matches. CDR3 nucleotide sequence: TGTGCCAGCAGCCCCTCAGAGAGACTAGCGGGGGGATGGTTGGACACCGGGGAGCTGTTTTTT. This encodes CASSPSERLAGGWLDTGELFF.

The chain has TRBV19 and TRBJ2-2; no clear D. The CDR3 runs to 15 residues. The germline gives CDR1 LNHDA, CDR2 SQIVND (reference sequence). Trimming removed 2 bases from V and 0 bases from J, with 7 bases in between. CDR3 sequence reads: CASSIRLANTGELFF. CDR3 sequence (DNA): TGTGCCAGTAGTATACGGCTAGCGAACACCGGGGAGCTGTTTTTT.

This clonotype was found a few times. One end of the junction is discordant with germline, which a read error may explain. This rearrangement joins TRBV12-5 to TRBJ2-1; TRBD1 aligns across 8 bases. Germline CDR1 LGHNT, CDR2 FRNRAP. The length of the CDR3 is 18 residues. This chain's CDR3 is CASGLPPDRGLAYNDQFF. The CDR3 region has the DNA TGTGCTAGTGGTTTGCCTCCCGACAGGGGCTTAGCCTACAATGACCAGTTCTTC.

The chain has TRBV24-1 and TRBJ1-5; the match to TRBD1 covers 7 bases. The CDR3 consists of 16 residues. Trimming at V came to 4 bases and at J to 7 bases, leaving 12 bases not matched to a gene. Germline values: CDR1 KGHDR, CDR2 SFDVKD. The CDR3 region has the DNA TGTGCCACCAGTGACCTATCCAGACAGGGTGGACAGCCCCAGCATTTT. The encoded protein is CATSDLSRQGGQPQHF.

This chain uses TRBV20-1 with TRBJ2-1; D unresolved. This CDR3 comprises 11 residues. Germline loops: CDR1 DFQATT, CDR2 SNEGSKA (reference sequence). V gave up 7 bases and J gave up 9 bases, with 13 bases separating them. CDR3 DNA sequence: TGCAGTGTGGGGTTTAGCAGTGAGCAGTTCTTC. This encodes CSVGFSSEQFF.

The rearrangement links TRBV20-1 to TRBJ2-1, with 13 bases lining up with TRBD2. V lost 4 bases, J lost 8 bases, and 5 bases stayed unmatched. Germline loops: CDR1 DFQATT, CDR2 SNEGSKA (reference sequence). The CDR3 is made up of 14 amino acids. CDR3 sequence (DNA): TGCAGTGCTACGACTAGCGGGGGGAATGATGAGCAGTTCTTC. Its protein is CSATTSGGNDEQFF.

This clonotype was detected many times. The chain employs TRBV28 and TRBJ2-7; unclear D gene. Trimming shortened V by 4 bases and J by 3 bases, and 7 bases separated the two germline ends. Germline CDR1 and CDR2: MDHEN and SYDVKM. The CDR3 sequence is 12 residues long. CDR3 coding DNA: TGTGCCAGCAGTTCTAGACACTACGAGCAGTACTTC. Its protein product is CASSSRHYEQYF. Together with reference TRBV28 and TRBJ2-7, the CDR3 gives the full variable domain: DVKVTQSSRYLVKRTGEKVFLECVQDMDHENMFWYRQDPGLGLRLIYFSYDVKMKEKGDIPEGYSVSREKKERFSLILESASTNQTSMYLCASSSRHYEQYFGPGTRLTVT.

The CDR3 loop is CAWSELPGGNYGYTF. In DNA, the CDR3 is TGTGCCTGGAGTGAGCTGCCGGGTGGTAACTATGGCTACACCTTC. The chain uses TRBV30 and TRBJ1-2; no firm D call. Trimming removed 1 base at V and 1 base at J, with 13 bases between. CDR3 length: 15 amino acids. Germline V lookup: CDR1 GTSNPN, CDR2 SVGIG (reference sequence).

A word on this clonotype: One base away lies a much larger clone, so this may be a sequencing read error. The chain is built from TRBV5-1 and TRBJ2-1; D possibly corresponds to TRBD2 (6 bases). In germline, CDR1 is SGHRS, CDR2 YFSETQ. The CDR3 covers 13 residues. This chain's CDR3 is CANSRDSENEQFF. The CDR3 region has the DNA TGCGCCAACAGCCGGGACTCAGAAAATGAGCAGTTCTTC.

This clonotype was counted between two and nine times. V usage is TRBV12-3 or TRBV12-4 and J usage is TRBJ2-5; 7 positions match TRBD2. The CDR3 has 14 residues. The J segment lost 11 bases and the V segment lost 0 bases, leaving 9 bases of the junction unmatched. This CDR3 reads CASSLAGGSNEQYF. CDR3 in DNA: TGTGCCAGCAGTTTAGCGGGGGGGTCCAATGAGCAGTACTTC.

This chain connects TRBV4-2 to TRBJ2-7; the match to TRBD2 covers 9 bases. TRBJ2-5 matches the DNA end more closely, so the J call is doubtful. Germline V gene sequence: CDR1 LGHNA, CDR2 YNFKEQ. The CDR3 extends over 15 amino acids. The CDR3 loop reads CASSQGTSEIGTQYF. In DNA form, the CDR3 reads TGTGCCAGCAGCCAAGGGACTAGCGAGATCGGGACCCAGTACTTC.

The chain links TRBV5-1 to TRBJ2-3, with 7 bases identical to TRBD2. J gave up 4 bases and V 2 bases, and 4 bases lay outside the gene matches. The CDR3 spans 14 residues. Per germline, CDR1 SGHRS and CDR2 YFSETQ. In DNA form, the CDR3 reads TGCGCCAGCAGCTTCGCGGGAGATTCAGATACGCAGTATTTT. It codes for CASSFAGDSDTQYF.

This clonotype was recorded only once. V usage is TRBV20-1 and J usage is TRBJ2-1; unclear D gene. The DNA end favors TRBJ2-7, so the J call may be wrong. Germline values: CDR1 DFQATT, CDR2 SNEGSKA (reference sequence). This CDR3 region has 13 residues. The CDR3 is CSARDGTYNEQYF. In DNA form, the CDR3 reads TGCAGTGCTAGAGATGGTACATACAATGAGCAGTACTTC.

This clonotype was picked up a small number of times. The V call is TRBV2, the J call TRBJ2-1; D may be TRBD2 (5 bases). Per germline, CDR1 SNHLY and CDR2 FYNNEI. Trimming stripped 11 bases from V and 5 bases from J, with 16 bases between. The CDR3 is made up of 13 amino acids. CDR3 protein: CASQRESHNEQFF. The CDR3 bases are TGTGCCTCCCAGAGGGAGAGTCACAATGAGCAGTTCTTC.

This chain links TRBV6-5 with TRBJ2-7, with TRBD2 identical over 14 bases. CDR1 and CDR2 (germline): MNHEY, SVGAGI. The trim removed 6 bases at V and 6 bases at J, leaving 4 bases unmatched. The CDR3 is 14 residues long. CDR3 sequence (DNA): TGTGCCAGCAGCGAGGGACTAGCGGGAGTCGAGCAGTACTTC. It yields the protein CASSEGLAGVEQYF.

The CDR3 DNA follows: TGTGCCAGCAGTTTAGCGGACAGGGTGAGTCAGCCCCAGCATTTT. The encoded protein is CASSLADRVSQPQHF. This chain uses TRBV28 with TRBJ1-5, with 8 bases that match TRBD1. The CDR3 is 15 amino acids. Losses at the gene ends were 2 bases for V and 6 bases for J; bases not matched to a gene: 6. Germline loops: CDR1 MDHEN, CDR2 SYDVKM. Complete variable domain (other parts from reference TRBV28 and TRBJ1-5): DVKVTQSSRYLVKRTGEKVFLECVQDMDHENMFWYRQDPGLGLRLIYFSYDVKMKEKGDIPEGYSVSREKKERFSLILESASTNQTSMYLCASSLADRVSQPQHFGDGTRLSIL.

This clonotype was observed a few times. The CDR3 DNA reads as TGTGCCAGCAGCCAAGATTCTAGCGGGCCCCCAGAGACCCAGTACTTC. Its translation is CASSQDSSGPPETQYF. The J gene is TRBJ2-5, the V gene TRBV4-2, with 8 nucleotides matching TRBD2. Per germline, CDR1 LGHNA and CDR2 YNFKEQ. The CDR3 runs 16 residues. V was clipped by 0 bases and J by 4 bases; unmatched bases: 7.

The V call is TRBV7-8, the J call TRBJ2-4, with 7 bases matching TRBD2. The V gene's germline CDR1 is SGHVS and CDR2 FQNEAQ. Trimming removed 1 base from V and 5 bases from J; junction bases left unmatched: 11. The CDR3 length is 17 residues. This CDR3 is CASSLGLGEGTENIQYF. The CDR3 DNA sequence: TGTGCCAGCAGCTTAGGTTTAGGGGAGGGGACCGAAAACATTCAGTACTTC.

This sequence joins TRBV7-2 and TRBJ2-7; D is undetermined. Trimming removed 5 bases from V and 7 bases from J, with 12 bases in between. Germline V CDR1 and CDR2: SGHTA, FQGNSA. CDR3 size: 12 residues. In nucleotides, the CDR3 is TGTGCCAGCAGCCAGGCTCGTGGGGAGCAGTACTTC. It translates to CASSQARGEQYF.

The chain employs TRBV3-1 and TRBJ2-3; D uncertain. Gene TRBJ2-5 matches the end of the DNA better, so the J call may be wrong. This CDR3 is 11 amino acids long. Germline V gene lookup returns CDR1 LGHDT and CDR2 YNNKEL (reference sequence). The DNA of the CDR3 is TGTGCCAGCAGCCAACTTGGGGCCCAGTACTTC. This gives the protein CASSQLGAQYF.

The CDR3 spells CASTSESEQYF. In nucleotides, the CDR3 is TGTGCCAGCACTAGCGAGTCCGAGCAGTACTTC. The V call is TRBV6-5, the J call TRBJ2-7, with a possible D match to TRBD2 (6 bases). The CDR3 loop spans 11 amino acids. Trimming pared 7 bases from V and 6 bases from J, leaving 10 bases between. Germline-derived CDR1 and CDR2 are MNHEY and SVGAGI.

V gene TRBV28 combines with J gene TRBJ1-2, with TRBD1 matching 9 bases. V shed 3 bases, J shed 9 bases, and the junction held 11 bases outside the gene matches. The CDR3 has 15 residues. Germline lookup yields CDR1 MDHEN and CDR2 SYDVKM. The DNA for the CDR3 is TGTGCCAGCAGTTTCACGGGAGGGACAGGGCCTCGCTACACCTTC. This translates into CASSFTGGTGPRYTF.

This sequence joins TRBV27 and TRBJ2-3; 8 bases line up with TRBD1. V gave up 5 bases and J gave up 12 bases; unmatched junction bases: 4. Germline V CDR1 and CDR2: MNHEY, SMNVEV (reference sequence). The CDR3 covers 11 residues. CDR3 nucleotide sequence: TGTGCCAGCAGTGCCGGGACAGGACAGTATTTT. As protein: CASSAGTGQYF.

This clonotype appeared many times. The J gene is TRBJ1-2, the V gene TRBV5-1; 9 nucleotides line up with TRBD1. Germline V gene data show CDR1 as SGHRS and CDR2 as YFSETQ. The CDR3 consists of 14 residues. J was trimmed by 5 bases and V by 0 bases; bases with no gene match: 2. CDR3 amino acids: CASSLDGTGYGYTF. In nucleotides, the CDR3 is TGCGCCAGCAGCTTGGATGGGACAGGGTATGGCTACACCTTC. Filled out from reference TRBV5-1 and TRBJ1-2, the complete variable domain reads KAGVTQTPRYLIKTRGQQVTLSCSPISGHRSVSWYQQTPGQGLQFLFEYFSETQRNKGNFPGRFSGRQFSNSRSEMNVSTLELGDSALYLCASSLDGTGYGYTFGSGTRLTVV.

The rearrangement uses TRBV13 and TRBJ1-1, with no clear D. The CDR3 is 14 amino acids. V shed 5 bases and J shed 3 bases, with 13 bases lying between them. The germline CDR1 and CDR2 sequences are PRHDT and FYEKMQ (reference sequence). CDR3: CASSRISAYTEAFF. The CDR3 DNA follows: TGTGCCAGCAGCCGGATATCAGCCTACACTGAAGCTTTCTTT.

Only a few counts were recorded for this clonotype. The V call is TRBV27, the J call TRBJ2-1, with D maybe TRBD2 (6 bases). V was trimmed by 6 bases and J by 0 bases, leaving 12 bases between them. In germline, CDR1 is MNHEY, CDR2 SMNVEV (reference sequence). This CDR3 is built from 15 residues. CDR3 bases: TGTGCCAGCAGCAGAGCGGGCCCCTCCTACAATGAGCAGTTCTTC. It codes for CASSRAGPSYNEQFF.

In this sample, this clonotype turned up a few times. The chain is built from TRBV7-2 and TRBJ2-5; 7 nucleotides agree with TRBD2. The V and J ends lost 6 bases and 5 bases, in that order; junction bases with no gene match: 9. Germline lookup yields CDR1 SGHTA and CDR2 FQGNSA. The CDR3 is 14 residues long. The CDR3 protein is CASSFSGGGETQYF. CDR3 in DNA: TGTGCCAGCAGTTTTTCCGGGGGAGGGGAGACCCAGTACTTC.

V usage is TRBV5-5 and J usage is TRBJ2-2, with 12 bases lining up with TRBD2. Trimming cost V 5 bases and J 5 bases; bases outside gene matches: 19. This CDR3 is built from 20 residues. CDR1 and CDR2 (germline): SGHKS, YYEKEE (reference sequence). DNA of the CDR3: TGTGCCAGCAGAATGGGGTTACCGACTAGCGGGAGTAAGATAACCGGGGAGCTGTTTTTT. Residues: CASRMGLPTSGSKITGELFF.

The CDR3 DNA is TGCAGCGTTGAAGCCAAGCGGGAGCTCTACAATGAGCAGTTCTTC. It yields the protein CSVEAKRELYNEQFF. The rearrangement joins TRBV29-1 to TRBJ2-1; TRBD2 matches 8 bases. The germline V gene has CDR1 SQVTM and CDR2 ANQGSEA. The CDR3 covers 15 residues. With 1 base clipped from V and 3 bases from J, the junction kept 5 bases outside the gene matches.

The table lists this clonotype with a few counts. V is TRBV7-9 and J is TRBJ2-1, with D perhaps assigned TRBD1 or TRBD2 (5 bases each). The V gene lost 3 bases and the J gene lost 6 bases, with 12 bases spanning the gap. The germline CDR1 and CDR2 sequences are SEHNR and FQNEAQ (reference sequence). CDR3 length: 14 amino acids. CDR3 loop: CASSFRQRGNEQFF. Written as DNA, the CDR3 is TGTGCCAGCAGCTTTCGGCAGAGGGGCAATGAGCAGTTCTTC.

J is TRBJ2-1 and V is TRBV12-3 or TRBV12-4; D not certain. Deletions cut 3 bases from V and 5 bases from J, with 8 bases between. The CDR3 consists of 13 residues. As DNA, the CDR3 is TGTGCCAGCAGTTTCTGGACCAACAATGAGCAGTTCTTC. The encoded protein is CASSFWTNNEQFF.